The present T cell receptor beta chain was sequenced within a study of blood T cell repertoires in COVID-19 (dated by TCRdb to about 2020). Looking at the study overall: Samples covering the acute and convalescent phases of COVID-19 were provided by collaborators in the United States, Italy and Spain. The material from the prospective study consisted of cDNA or gDNA derived from T cells, B-cell-depleted T cells, or PBMCs. Deeply sampled blood TCRbeta repertoires from subjects exposed to, actively infected with, or recovered from COVID-19 were included in the dataset. A freely available public database, intended as a resource for researchers studying the immune response to SARS-CoV-2, is where the repertoires were released. Samples were obtained from the ongoing ImmuneRACE study (first 160 participants) and from approximately 1,200 subjects provided by 6 global collaborators. Sample metadata almost always included a de-identified subject ID, COVID-19 status, age in years and sex. Where available, HLA class I and class II types were taken from metadata supplied by the sample provider and were not determined by assay-based typing.

The germline V gene (reference sequence) specifies LGHDT as CDR1 and YNNKEL as CDR2. Trimming removed 1 base from V and 9 bases from J; the gene matches leave 6 bases unexplained. From its cysteine to its phenylalanine, the CDR3 spans 15 amino acids. The DNA shown is the 45-base CDR3, in frame from base 1. In the prospective study, participants were 18 to 89 years old, resided in 24 geographic areas of the United States, and were enrolled through a virtual design. In the prospective study, participants were assigned to cohorts based on the clinical history participants reported in a screening survey and a study questionnaire. Exposed participants had been in contact with someone with a PCR-confirmed or clinician-diagnosed COVID-19 case within 2 weeks of study entry. In the prospective study, whole blood, serum and a nasopharyngeal or oropharyngeal swab were collected from each participant by mobile phlebotomists. Additional blood draws and questionnaires over a roughly two-month period could optionally be provided by prospective study participants. Blood samples from the prospective study were shipped frozen or at room temperature prior to DNA extraction.

About this clone itself: It has no known antigen specificity. No much larger clonotype is one base removed from it; base qualities were not supplied.

TCRbeta CDR3 regions were amplified from genomic DNA by means of the immunoSEQ Assay, a bias-controlled multiplex PCR. Per the authors' processing: The number of nucleated cells in each sample was estimated from the amplification of reference gene primers within the assay. To quantify the absolute abundance of each unique TCRbeta CDR3 rearrangement, sequence reads were collapsed and filtered. For each sample, productive Simpson clonality was calculated as the square root of Simpson's diversity index over productive rearrangements. TCRdb obtained this table from immuneACCESS and retained in-frame rearrangements with V and J assigned. These tables miss some clones; where compared with another copy, unresolved V genes account for less than half of the shortfall, and the remainder is unexplained. V, J and clone size derive from that table, while D and trimming were established from the DNA sequence. In all, the sample holds some 240,000 clones, and approximately 85% of those were seen once. 5% to 7.5% of the sample comes from the top ten.

The paper's findings and limits, for the study overall: Clinical and demographic metadata were provided uncurated, with the amount varying by source and participant.

The chain is encoded by TRBV3-1 (or the pseudogene TRBV3-2) joined to TRBJ2-3, and 11 junctional nucleotides match TRBD2. Sequenced: PBMCs or T cells enriched from blood (not recorded which). The receptor's source is a woman in her fifties or sixties who had been exposed to COVID-19. The CDR3 reads as follows: CASSQATSGGGTQYF. The bases are TGTGCCAGCAGCCAAGCAACTAGCGGGGGTGGGACGCAGTATTTT.